A single sample gave rise to the 6 T cell receptor beta chains below, sequenced in a study of blood T cells in healthy people across ages. A second PCR of roughly 7 to 11 cycles used a sample-barcoded 5' primer and a J-beta primer mix. TCRdb reanalysed the 5' RACE reads using MiXCR and keeps one entry per CDR3 protein. This table has 2 million or so distinct CDR3 sequences, 49% appearing once. The sequenced sample consisted of blood. These receptors were collected from a woman in her thirties or forties in good health.

This clonotype has a handful of counts. The chain links TRBV7-2 to TRBJ2-1, with D perhaps matching TRBD1 or TRBD2 (6 bases each). The germline V and J ends were trimmed by 10 bases and 7 bases, with 23 bases remaining between them. The germline V gene encodes CDR1 SGHTA and CDR2 FQGNSA. The CDR3 has 15 residues. In nucleotides, the CDR3 is TGTGCCACCCCCATGGGGGCAGGGACTGGGAATGAGCAGTTCTTC. Translation: CATPMGAGTGNEQFF.

The chain has TRBV20-1 and TRBJ2-6; D is ambiguous. Trimming pared 6 bases from V and 0 bases from J, leaving 9 bases between. The CDR3 extends over 14 amino acids. Germline V lookup: CDR1 DFQATT, CDR2 SNEGSKA (reference sequence). As DNA, the CDR3 is TGCAGTGCCGCTCGGTTCTCTGGGGCCAACGTCCTGACTTTC. This translates into CSAARFSGANVLTF.

The V gene is TRBV20-1, the J gene TRBJ2-3; 7 nucleotides agree with TRBD2. The CDR3 consists of 15 residues. Germline loops: CDR1 DFQATT, CDR2 SNEGSKA (reference sequence). With V trimmed by 0 bases and J by 4 bases, 7 bases remained unmatched. CDR3 nucleotides: TGCAGTGCTAGAGATCTTCGGGGGGTGTCAGATACGCAGTATTTT. This sequence encodes CSARDLRGVSDTQYF.

V and J are TRBV5-1 and TRBJ2-5, with TRBD1 matching 7 bases. Trimming cost V 3 bases and J 4 bases; bases outside gene matches: 9. This CDR3 has 15 amino acids. CDR1 and CDR2 from the germline V gene are SGHRS and YFSETQ. CDR3 bases: TGCGCCAGCAGCTCAGGGGGACCAGGCCCAGAGACCCAGTACTTC. Amino acid sequence: CASSSGGPGPETQYF.

The chain carries TRBV10-3 and TRBJ1-5, with a weak D call TRBD1 (6 bases). Trimming removed 1 base from V and 6 bases from J, with 7 bases in between. The CDR3 spans 13 residues. Germline V gene lookup returns CDR1 ENHRY and CDR2 SYGVKD. The CDR3 region is CAISELQGQPQHF. The CDR3 bases are TGTGCCATCAGTGAGTTACAGGGTCAGCCCCAGCATTTT.

The rearrangement uses TRBV7-2 and TRBJ2-3; perhaps TRBD2 as D (6 bases). The CDR3 has 16 residues. V was cut by 3 bases and J by 7 bases, with 20 bases left in between. Germline loops: CDR1 SGHTA, CDR2 FQGNSA. The CDR3 DNA sequence: TGTGCCAGCAGCTTGGACTCTAGCGCCCCCTTAAATACGCAGTATTTT. Amino acids: CASSLDSSAPLNTQYF.